This T cell receptor (beta chain) appears in the sequencing data of a study of blood T cell repertoires in COVID-19. Study details: Sites across the United States, Italy and Spain contributed samples from acute and convalescent COVID-19.

This clone showed up just once. Each participant's cohort was designated according to participant-reported clinical history. The assay was immunoSEQ multiplex PCR, and TCRdb's table has in-frame clones only and misses some. The repertoire has hundreds of thousands of clones, over 75% of them found once; the top ten carry 1.1%. The trim removed 6 bases at V and 0 bases at J, leaving 5 bases unmatched. The germline gives CDR1 SGHNT, CDR2 YYREEE (reference sequence). CDR3 length: 14 amino acids. The TCR originated in a man aged 30 to 45 who had recovered from COVID-19. The chain recombines TRBV5-4 with TRBJ2-5; 7 nucleotides agree with TRBD2. The material sequenced was PBMCs or T cells enriched from blood (not recorded which). Here the CDR3 reads CASTFGRDQETQYF. The CDR3 region has the DNA TGTGCCAGCACATTTGGGAGGGACCAAGAGACCCAGTACTTC.